A selection of T cell receptor beta chains follows, all from one sample in a study of T cell responses to AZD1222 COVID-19 vaccine. Clones were sequenced by immunoSEQ multiplex PCR, and TCRdb holds only the in-frame ones, with some missing. The sample lists some 200,000 clones, approximately 94% occurring once. Specimen: peripheral blood, collected on day 0 of MenACWY control vaccination. The source is an adult in good health. The CDR3 runs from the conserved cysteine through the conserved F or W. The D gene is left open where the match is weak. Clone size is not always given. Where it is, it says once, few, many or a class for expanded clones.

v_call: TRBV12-3/TRBV12-4
clone_size: NA
j_call: TRBJ2-1
cdr3_length: 13
d_call: NA
cdr3_aa: CASSISSYNEQFF
cdr3_nt: TGTGCCAGCAGTATTAGCTCCTACAATGAGCAGTTCTTC

v_call: TRBV11-2
clone_size: NA
j_call: TRBJ1-5
cdr3_length: 16
d_call: TRBD1
cdr3_aa: CASSLGAGQATQPQHF
cdr3_nt: TGTGCCAGCAGCTTAGGCGCTGGACAGGCAACTCAGCCCCAGCATTTT

v_call: TRBV18
clone_size: once
j_call: TRBJ2-5
cdr3_length: 11
d_call: NA
cdr3_aa: CASSLQETQYF
cdr3_nt: TGTGCCAGCTCACTCCAAGAGACCCAGTACTTC

v_call: TRBV27
clone_size: NA
j_call: TRBJ2-1
cdr3_length: 15
d_call: TRBD2
cdr3_aa: CASSEGLAGYNEQFF
cdr3_nt: TGTGCCAGCAGTGAAGGACTAGCGGGCTACAATGAGCAGTTCTTC

v_call: TRBV4-1
clone_size: NA
j_call: TRBJ1-3
cdr3_length: 13
d_call: NA
cdr3_aa: CASSRYSGNTIYF
cdr3_nt: TGCGCCAGCAGCCGGTACTCTGGAAACACCATATATTTT

v_call: TRBV7-2
clone_size: NA
j_call: TRBJ2-2
cdr3_length: 15
d_call: NA
cdr3_aa: CASSLNSRNTGELFF
cdr3_nt: TGTGCCAGCAGCTTAAACTCTAGGAACACCGGGGAGCTGTTTTTT

v_call: TRBV9
clone_size: NA
j_call: TRBJ1-4
cdr3_length: 16
d_call: TRBD1
cdr3_aa: CASSPQGQGLGEKLFF
cdr3_nt: TGTGCCAGCAGTCCTCAGGGACAGGGGCTTGGGGAAAAACTGTTTTTT

v_call: TRBV18
clone_size: NA
j_call: TRBJ2-1
cdr3_length: 16
d_call: TRBD1
cdr3_aa: CASSPGSTGAYNEQFF
cdr3_nt: TGTGCCAGCTCACCCGGGTCGACAGGGGCCTACAATGAGCAGTTCTTC

v_call: TRBV7-3
clone_size: once
j_call: TRBJ1-1
cdr3_length: 15
d_call: NA
cdr3_aa: CASSPSGGGNTEAFF
cdr3_nt: TGTGCCAGCAGCCCATCCGGAGGAGGGAACACTGAAGCTTTCTTT

v_call: TRBV2
clone_size: NA
j_call: TRBJ2-1
cdr3_length: 14
d_call: NA
cdr3_aa: CASSELRSRNEQFF
cdr3_nt: TGTGCCAGCAGTGAACTACGGAGTAGGAATGAGCAGTTCTTC

v_call: TRBV2
clone_size: NA
j_call: TRBJ1-2
cdr3_length: 13
d_call: NA
cdr3_aa: CASRLGQSYGYTF
cdr3_nt: TGTGCCAGCAGGCTAGGACAGTCCTATGGCTACACCTTC

v_call: TRBV30
clone_size: NA
j_call: TRBJ1-1
cdr3_length: 13
d_call: NA
cdr3_aa: CAWSVSEVTEAFF
cdr3_nt: TGTGCCTGGAGTGTATCCGAGGTCACTGAAGCTTTCTTT

v_call: TRBV7-9
clone_size: once
j_call: TRBJ1-2
cdr3_length: 12
d_call: NA
cdr3_aa: CAQSPLNYGYTF
cdr3_nt: TGTGCCCAAAGTCCCCTTAACTATGGCTACACCTTC

v_call: TRBV15
clone_size: NA
j_call: TRBJ1-2
cdr3_length: 14
d_call: NA
cdr3_aa: CATSRGTTRYGYTF
cdr3_nt: TGTGCCACCAGCAGAGGTACGACACGCTATGGCTACACCTTC

v_call: TRBV28
clone_size: NA
j_call: TRBJ1-6
cdr3_length: 15
d_call: NA
cdr3_aa: CASSSPGYSSSPLHF
cdr3_nt: TGTGCCAGCAGTTCCCCCGGGTACTCGAGTTCACCCCTCCACTTT

v_call: TRBV27
clone_size: NA
j_call: TRBJ2-3
cdr3_length: 16
d_call: NA
cdr3_aa: CASSRGAAGVTDTQYF
cdr3_nt: TGTGCCAGCAGTCGAGGGGCGGCCGGGGTCACAGATACGCAGTATTTT

v_call: TRBV3-1/TRBV3-2
clone_size: NA
j_call: TRBJ1-2
cdr3_length: 14
d_call: NA
cdr3_aa: CASSQATRGGGYTF
cdr3_nt: TGTGCCAGCAGCCAAGCGACCAGGGGTGGAGGCTACACCTTC

v_call: TRBV28
clone_size: few
j_call: TRBJ1-6
cdr3_length: 15
d_call: NA
cdr3_aa: CASSLGGVYNSPLHF
cdr3_nt: TGTGCCAGCAGTTTAGGCGGAGTCTATAATTCACCCCTCCACTTT

v_call: TRBV4-1
clone_size: NA
j_call: TRBJ2-7
cdr3_length: 14
d_call: TRBD1
cdr3_aa: CASSQGDSHYEQYF
cdr3_nt: TGCGCCAGCAGCCAAGGGGACAGTCACTACGAGCAGTACTTC

v_call: TRBV14
clone_size: NA
j_call: TRBJ2-2
cdr3_length: 14
d_call: NA
cdr3_aa: CASSQVARTGELFF
cdr3_nt: TGTGCCAGCAGCCAAGTAGCGAGAACCGGGGAGCTGTTTTTT

v_call: TRBV3-1/TRBV3-2
clone_size: NA
j_call: TRBJ2-3
cdr3_length: 16
d_call: NA
cdr3_aa: CASSQEVLLRQATQYF
cdr3_nt: TGTGCCAGCAGCCAAGAAGTTCTTTTAAGACAGGCTACGCAGTATTTT

v_call: TRBV6-1
clone_size: few
j_call: TRBJ1-5
cdr3_length: 16
d_call: NA
cdr3_aa: CASSEGTGFSNQPQHF
cdr3_nt: TGTGCCAGCAGTGAAGGGACCGGGTTTAGCAATCAGCCCCAGCATTTT

v_call: TRBV30
clone_size: NA
j_call: TRBJ2-1
cdr3_length: 11
d_call: NA
cdr3_aa: CARDGYNEQFF
cdr3_nt: TGTGCCCGTGACGGCTACAATGAGCAGTTCTTC

v_call: TRBV27
clone_size: NA
j_call: TRBJ2-7
cdr3_length: 15
d_call: TRBD1
cdr3_aa: CASSLQGASDYEQYF
cdr3_nt: TGTGCCAGCAGTTTACAGGGGGCGTCGGATTACGAGCAGTACTTC

v_call: TRBV5-1
clone_size: NA
j_call: TRBJ1-6
cdr3_length: 14
d_call: NA
cdr3_aa: CASSSTEVNSPLHF
cdr3_nt: TGCGCCAGCAGCTCGACAGAGGTTAATTCACCCCTCCACTTT

v_call: TRBV24-1
clone_size: NA
j_call: TRBJ1-6
cdr3_length: 14
d_call: TRBD1
cdr3_aa: CATSAGGNNSPLHF
cdr3_nt: TGTGCCACCTCGGCAGGGGGTAATAATTCACCCCTCCACTTT

v_call: TRBV18
clone_size: NA
j_call: TRBJ1-4
cdr3_length: 14
d_call: NA
cdr3_aa: CASSPGLTNEKLFF
cdr3_nt: TGTGCCAGCTCACCGGGACTGACTAATGAAAAACTGTTTTTT

v_call: TRBV18
clone_size: NA
j_call: TRBJ1-2
cdr3_length: 14
d_call: NA
cdr3_aa: CASSPIQGAYGYTF
cdr3_nt: TGTGCCAGCTCACCAATTCAGGGCGCCTATGGCTACACCTTC

v_call: TRBV19
clone_size: NA
j_call: TRBJ2-2
cdr3_length: 13
d_call: TRBD1
cdr3_aa: CASRQGYAGELFF
cdr3_nt: TGTGCCAGTAGACAGGGGTACGCCGGGGAGCTGTTTTTT

v_call: TRBV4-3
clone_size: NA
j_call: TRBJ2-1
cdr3_length: 13
d_call: NA
cdr3_aa: CASSQDEGGGQFF
cdr3_nt: TGCGCCAGCAGCCAAGATGAAGGTGGGGGGCAGTTCTTC

v_call: TRBV10-3
clone_size: NA
j_call: TRBJ1-6
cdr3_length: 13
d_call: NA
cdr3_aa: CAISEDRNSPLHF
cdr3_nt: TGTGCCATCAGTGAGGACAGGAATTCACCCCTCCACTTT

v_call: TRBV5-5
clone_size: NA
j_call: TRBJ1-6
cdr3_length: 14
d_call: NA
cdr3_aa: CASSLGFGNSPLHF
cdr3_nt: TGTGCCAGCAGCTTGGGGTTCGGTAATTCACCCCTCCACTTT

v_call: TRBV28
clone_size: NA
j_call: TRBJ2-1
cdr3_length: 16
d_call: NA
cdr3_aa: CASSLGGPSSYNEQFF
cdr3_nt: TGTGCCAGCAGTTTAGGGGGGCCTAGCTCCTACAATGAGCAGTTCTTC

v_call: TRBV19
clone_size: NA
j_call: TRBJ2-6
cdr3_length: 18
d_call: TRBD1
cdr3_aa: CASSTGQGRFSGANVLTF
cdr3_nt: TGTGCCAGTAGTACTGGACAGGGCCGTTTCTCTGGGGCCAACGTCCTGACTTTC

v_call: TRBV19
clone_size: once
j_call: TRBJ2-4
cdr3_length: 16
d_call: TRBD1
cdr3_aa: CASRLTRTGLGNIQYF
cdr3_nt: TGTGCCAGCCGCCTTACGAGGACAGGGTTAGGGAACATTCAGTACTTC

v_call: TRBV11-2
clone_size: NA
j_call: TRBJ1-1
cdr3_length: 15
d_call: TRBD1
cdr3_aa: CASSSGTGGVRAAFF
cdr3_nt: TGTGCCAGCAGCTCCGGGACAGGGGGGGTTCGTGCAGCTTTCTTT

v_call: TRBV3-1/TRBV3-2
clone_size: NA
j_call: TRBJ1-4
cdr3_length: 15
d_call: NA
cdr3_aa: CASSQKGGFFEKLFF
cdr3_nt: TGTGCCAGCAGCCAGAAAGGGGGGTTCTTTGAAAAACTGTTTTTT

v_call: TRBV5-6
clone_size: NA
j_call: TRBJ2-2
cdr3_length: 15
d_call: NA
cdr3_aa: CASSLGGLNTGELFF
cdr3_nt: TGTGCCAGCAGCTTAGGGGGACTGAACACCGGGGAGCTGTTTTTT

v_call: TRBV5-1
clone_size: NA
j_call: TRBJ1-2
cdr3_length: 14
d_call: TRBD1
cdr3_aa: CASSIGQGNYGYTF
cdr3_nt: TGCGCCAGCAGCATTGGACAGGGGAACTATGGCTACACCTTC

v_call: TRBV5-1
clone_size: NA
j_call: TRBJ1-1
cdr3_length: 14
d_call: NA
cdr3_aa: CASSLAARNTEAFF
cdr3_nt: TGCGCCAGCAGCTTGGCAGCCCGGAACACTGAAGCTTTCTTT

v_call: TRBV6-7
clone_size: NA
j_call: TRBJ1-2
cdr3_length: 11
d_call: NA
cdr3_aa: CAVPLEYGYTF
cdr3_nt: TGTGCCGTGCCTTTGGAATATGGCTACACCTTC

v_call: TRBV28
clone_size: NA
j_call: TRBJ1-5
cdr3_length: 15
d_call: NA
cdr3_aa: CASSFEQPQNQPQHF
cdr3_nt: TGTGCCAGCAGTTTTGAACAGCCTCAAAATCAGCCCCAGCATTTT

v_call: TRBV7-8
clone_size: NA
j_call: TRBJ1-3
cdr3_length: 15
d_call: TRBD1
cdr3_aa: CASSLDRGQGNTIYF
cdr3_nt: TGTGCCAGCAGCCTGGACAGGGGGCAAGGAAACACCATATATTTT

v_call: TRBV14
clone_size: NA
j_call: TRBJ1-1
cdr3_length: 14
d_call: TRBD1
cdr3_aa: CASSAAGQWTEAFF
cdr3_nt: TGTGCCAGCAGCGCGGCGGGACAGTGGACTGAAGCTTTCTTT

v_call: TRBV28
clone_size: NA
j_call: TRBJ1-2
cdr3_length: 14
d_call: NA
cdr3_aa: CASSRQGPPNGYTF
cdr3_nt: TGTGCCAGCAGTCGGCAGGGCCCCCCGAATGGCTACACCTTC

v_call: TRBV30
clone_size: NA
j_call: TRBJ1-1
cdr3_length: 12
d_call: NA
cdr3_aa: CAWSDGNTEAFF
cdr3_nt: TGTGCCTGGAGCGACGGGAACACTGAAGCTTTCTTT

v_call: TRBV18
clone_size: NA
j_call: TRBJ1-5
cdr3_length: 14
d_call: TRBD1
cdr3_aa: CASSSGQNNQPQHF
cdr3_nt: TGTGCCAGCTCCTCGGGACAGAACAATCAGCCCCAGCATTTT

v_call: TRBV6-5
clone_size: NA
j_call: TRBJ2-1
cdr3_length: 13
d_call: NA
cdr3_aa: CASSYEGPNEQFF
cdr3_nt: TGTGCCAGCAGTTACGAGGGTCCGAATGAGCAGTTCTTC

v_call: TRBV28
clone_size: NA
j_call: TRBJ1-3
cdr3_length: 11
d_call: NA
cdr3_aa: CASSVGNTIYF
cdr3_nt: TGTGCCAGCAGCGTTGGAAACACCATATATTTT

v_call: TRBV6-5
clone_size: NA
j_call: TRBJ2-2
cdr3_length: 15
d_call: NA
cdr3_aa: CASSRQVLNTGELFF
cdr3_nt: TGTGCCAGCAGCCGACAGGTCCTGAACACCGGGGAGCTGTTTTTT

v_call: TRBV28
clone_size: NA
j_call: TRBJ1-5
cdr3_length: 16
d_call: NA
cdr3_aa: CASSLGGPRGNQPQHF
cdr3_nt: TGTGCCAGCAGTTTAGGAGGACCCCGGGGCAATCAGCCCCAGCATTTT

v_call: TRBV24-1
clone_size: NA
j_call: TRBJ2-3
cdr3_length: 15
d_call: NA
cdr3_aa: CATSDPGTRKDTQYF
cdr3_nt: TGTGCCACCAGTGATCCGGGGACCCGCAAAGATACGCAGTATTTT

v_call: TRBV7-8
clone_size: NA
j_call: TRBJ1-5
cdr3_length: 15
d_call: NA
cdr3_aa: CASSLALGGGQPQHF
cdr3_nt: TGTGCCAGCAGCTTAGCGCTCGGGGGCGGTCAGCCCCAGCATTTT

v_call: TRBV18
clone_size: once
j_call: TRBJ1-4
cdr3_length: 14
d_call: NA
cdr3_aa: CASSPPGGAEKLFF
cdr3_nt: TGTGCCAGCTCACCACCGGGCGGTGCCGAAAAACTGTTTTTT

v_call: TRBV6-2/TRBV6-3
clone_size: once
j_call: TRBJ1-5
cdr3_length: 16
d_call: NA
cdr3_aa: CASSYRQPYSNQPQHF
cdr3_nt: TGTGCCAGCAGTTACCGACAGCCATATAGCAATCAGCCCCAGCATTTT

v_call: TRBV3-1/TRBV3-2
clone_size: NA
j_call: TRBJ1-3
cdr3_length: 13
d_call: NA
cdr3_aa: CASSSRPRNTIYF
cdr3_nt: TGTGCCAGCAGCTCCCGCCCGCGAAACACCATATATTTT

v_call: TRBV29-1
clone_size: NA
j_call: TRBJ2-4
cdr3_length: 12
d_call: NA
cdr3_aa: CSAGGQINIQYF
cdr3_nt: TGCAGCGCTGGGGGGCAAATAAACATTCAGTACTTC

v_call: TRBV13
clone_size: NA
j_call: TRBJ2-7
cdr3_length: 14
d_call: NA
cdr3_aa: CASSSGLLRYEQYF
cdr3_nt: TGTGCCAGCAGCTCGGGACTTCTGCGCTACGAGCAGTACTTC

v_call: TRBV7-9
clone_size: NA
j_call: TRBJ1-5
cdr3_length: 19
d_call: NA
cdr3_aa: CATSRDFGGNYLSNQPQHF
cdr3_nt: TGTGCCACCAGCCGGGATTTTGGGGGAAACTATCTTAGCAATCAGCCCCAGCATTTT

v_call: TRBV27
clone_size: NA
j_call: TRBJ1-6
cdr3_length: 15
d_call: TRBD1
cdr3_aa: CASSPGTGGNSPLHF
cdr3_nt: TGTGCCAGCAGTCCCGGGACAGGGGGGAATTCACCCCTCCACTTT